The 28 T cell receptor beta chains reported below all come from one sample, sequenced in a study of cytomegalovirus exposure and HLA in healthy donors (dated by TCRdb to about 2017). The method behind the library was the immunoSEQ multiplex PCR assay. As stored in TCRdb, this immuneACCESS dataset retains in-frame rearrangements with V and J assigned. A fraction of the clones does not appear; measured against another copy, unresolved V genes explain less than half of the discrepancy, and the remainder lacks a known reason. The sample records 250,000 to 300,000 clones, approximately 86% of which are singletons. Roughly 1% of the sample goes to the ten largest clones. The material sequenced was PBMCs. All receptors derive from a woman aged 18 to 35 in good health and CMV-seronegative.

The V and J genes are TRBV6-5 and TRBJ2-7, with 9 bases lining up with TRBD2. The CDR3 is 14 residues long. CDR1 is MNHEY, CDR2 SVGAGI, per germline. Trimming at V came to 2 bases and at J to 5 bases, leaving 4 bases not matched to a gene. DNA for the CDR3: TGTGCCAGCAGTTACGGGACTAGCAAGAACGAGCAGTACTTC. It translates to CASSYGTSKNEQYF.

The DNA for the CDR3 is TGTGCCAGCAGACCGGAGGAGGGCAGGTACAATGAGCAGTTCTTC. Protein: CASRPEEGRYNEQFF. The chain couples TRBV6-4 to TRBJ2-1; D is possibly TRBD2 (6 bases). The CDR3 extends over 15 amino acids. CDR1 is MRHNA and CDR2 is SNTAGT in the germline V gene. The V and J ends lost 6 bases and 4 bases respectively, with 16 bases between them.

The chain joins TRBV5-1 to TRBJ2-7; TRBD1 is a possible D gene (6 bases). CDR3 length: 13 residues. Looked up from germline, CDR1 is SGHRS and CDR2 is YFSETQ. Trimming shortened V by 3 bases and J by 3 bases, and 10 bases separated the two germline ends. The CDR3 nucleotides read TGCGCCAGCAGCTACCGACAGGACTACGAGCAGTACTTC. Its translation is CASSYRQDYEQYF.

The gene calls are TRBV4-1 and TRBJ1-6, with D perhaps matching TRBD1 (5 bases). The V and J ends lost 4 bases and 5 bases respectively, with 21 bases between them. The CDR3 length is 18 residues. Germline V gives CDR1 MGHRA, CDR2 YSYEKL. CDR3 DNA sequence: TGCGCCAGCAGCCCCCGAACCCACGTGCAGGGTAATAATTCACCCCTCCACTTT. Amino acid sequence: CASSPRTHVQGNNSPLHF.

The CDR3 DNA sequence: TGTGCCAGCTCACCACCCAGAATGCCCTACGAGCAGTACTTC. Translating it yields CASSPPRMPYEQYF. The chain is built from TRBV18 and TRBJ2-7; no clear D. V was clipped by 0 bases and J by 2 bases, with 8 bases between them. Per the germline V gene, CDR1 is KGHSH and CDR2 is LQKENI. The CDR3 runs to 14 residues.

This clone appeared a few times. This rearrangement joins TRBV6-5 to TRBJ1-5; 8 nucleotides line up with TRBD1. Germline lookup yields CDR1 MNHEY and CDR2 SVGAGI. Germline trimming cut 0 bases from V and 7 bases from J; bases unmatched to any gene: 8. There are 16 residues in the CDR3. CDR3 nucleotides: TGTGCCAGCAGTTACTCAGCCACAGGGGGAGGGCAGCCCCAGCATTTT. It yields the protein CASSYSATGGGQPQHF.

V usage is TRBV30 and J usage is TRBJ1-6, with 9 bases aligning to TRBD1. CDR1 and CDR2 (germline): GTSNPN, SVGIG (reference sequence). V shed 0 bases, J shed 12 bases, and the junction held 9 bases outside the gene matches. The CDR3 length is 15 residues. Here the CDR3 reads CAWSVLLGQGRPLHF. In DNA form, the CDR3 reads TGTGCCTGGAGTGTACTGTTGGGACAGGGTAGACCCCTCCACTTT.

DNA of the CDR3: TGTGCCAGCAGCTTAGTTGGCTCCTCCTACGAGCAGTACTTC. Translated, it gives CASSLVGSSYEQYF. The rearrangement links TRBV7-2 to TRBJ2-7; D not certain. Germline V lookup: CDR1 SGHTA, CDR2 FQGNSA. Trimming took off 1 base at V and 0 bases at J, with 7 bases between the two ends. This CDR3 has 14 residues.

V and J are TRBV16 and TRBJ1-2, with 7 bases aligning to TRBD1. CDR3 size: 12 residues. V dropped 5 bases and J dropped 7; count of bases not matched to a gene: 4. Looked up from germline, CDR1 is KGHSY and CDR2 is FQNENV. As DNA, the CDR3 is TGTGCCAGCAGCGGGACAGAAGGTGGCTACACCTTC. It codes for CASSGTEGGYTF.

Many counts were recorded for this clone. This chain joins TRBV19 and TRBJ1-5; D remains ambiguous. Germline CDR1 reads LNHDA; CDR2 reads SQIVND (reference sequence). Trimming stripped 6 bases from V and 9 bases from J, with 21 bases between. The CDR3 covers 15 residues. The CDR3 sequence is CASSVAVSPTRPQHF. In DNA, the CDR3 is TGTGCCAGTAGCGTGGCAGTCTCTCCAACCCGGCCCCAGCATTTT.

The chain carries TRBV7-8 and TRBJ2-7; a possible D gene is TRBD2 (6 bases). The V and J ends lost 1 base and 0 bases respectively, with 13 bases between them. Germline CDR1 reads SGHVS; CDR2 reads FQNEAQ. The CDR3 runs 16 residues. Written as DNA, the CDR3 is TGTGCCAGCAGCTTAGTAAGCGGGTTGGGCTCCTACGAGCAGTACTTC. Translation gives CASSLVSGLGSYEQYF. Complete variable domain (other parts from reference TRBV7-8 and TRBJ2-7): GAGVSQSPRYKVAKRGQDVALRCDPISGHVSLFWYQQALGQGPEFLTYFQNEAQLDKSGLPSDRFFAERPEGSVSTLKIQRTQQEDSAVYLCASSLVSGLGSYEQYFGPGTRLTVT.

This rearrangement joins TRBV30 to TRBJ1-2, with D possibly being TRBD1 (5 bases). This CDR3 has 13 residues. In germline, CDR1 is GTSNPN, CDR2 SVGIG (reference sequence). With 7 bases removed from V and 3 bases from J, the gap between germline ends came to 15 bases. The CDR3, as DNA: TGTGCCTTCACCAGGGTTTTAGACTATGGCTACACCTTC. Translated, it gives CAFTRVLDYGYTF. The full variable domain, in which reference TRBV30 and TRBJ1-2 provide the parts outside the CDR3, is SQTIHQWPATLVQPVGSPLSLECTVEGTSNPNLYWYRQAAGRGLQLLFYSVGIGQISSEVPQNLSASRPQDRQFILSSKKLLLSDSGFYLCAFTRVLDYGYTFGSGTRLTVV.

V is TRBV6-5 and J is TRBJ2-3; TRBD1 might be the D (6 bases). Looked up from germline, CDR1 is MNHEY and CDR2 is SVGAGI. The CDR3 sequence is 13 residues long. V was cut by 2 bases and J by 11 bases, with 14 bases left in between. CDR3 nucleotide sequence: TGTGCCAGCAGTTACAGAGACAGGAGCGGGCAGTATTTT. Protein sequence: CASSYRDRSGQYF.

The V gene is TRBV28, the J gene TRBJ1-2; no clear D gene. Germline values: CDR1 MDHEN, CDR2 SYDVKM. V lost 4 bases, J lost 0 bases, and 9 bases lay in between. The CDR3 totals 14 residues. CDR3 region: CASSSLGANYGYTF. The DNA of the CDR3 is TGTGCCAGCAGTTCTCTCGGGGCTAACTATGGCTACACCTTC.

The table lists this clone with a few counts. This chain links TRBV4-3 with TRBJ1-1, with 9 bases that match TRBD1. J was trimmed by 0 bases and V by 1 base; bases with no gene match: 0. This CDR3 comprises 15 residues. The germline gives CDR1 LGHNA, CDR2 YSLEER. Written as DNA, the CDR3 is TGCGCCAGCAGCCAAGGGACAGGGGTGAACACTGAAGCTTTCTTT. Translating it yields CASSQGTGVNTEAFF.

V gene TRBV13 combines with J gene TRBJ1-1; D is ambiguous. The CDR3 spans 11 residues. The V end lost 3 bases, the J end lost 8 bases, and 7 bases lay between the germline ends. CDR1 and CDR2 (germline): PRHDT, FYEKMQ (reference sequence). The CDR3 DNA sequence: TGTGCCAGCAGCTTGTCGCAGGAAGCTTTCTTT. Its protein is CASSLSQEAFF.

V usage is TRBV5-1 and J usage is TRBJ2-3, with TRBD1 as a possible D gene (5 bases). V was trimmed by 4 bases and J by 1 base, leaving 16 bases between them. CDR1 SGHRS and CDR2 YFSETQ come from the germline V gene. The CDR3 spans 16 residues. The CDR3 nucleotides are TGCGCCAGCAGCATGTTAATCAGGGCAGGCACAGATACGCAGTATTTT. Translating gives CASSMLIRAGTDTQYF.

The chain joins TRBV4-1 to TRBJ2-5; D not certain. Deletions cut 1 base from V and 1 base from J, with 7 bases between. This CDR3 is built from 14 residues. Germline V gene data show CDR1 as MGHRA and CDR2 as YSYEKL. CDR3 region: CASSQVQSQETQYF. For the CDR3, the DNA is TGCGCCAGCAGCCAAGTGCAGTCCCAAGAGACCCAGTACTTC.

J is TRBJ2-7 and V is TRBV5-1, with 8 nucleotides matching TRBD2. The CDR3 is 15 amino acids. Germline trimming cut 0 bases from V and 0 bases from J; bases unmatched to any gene: 2. The germline gives CDR1 SGHRS, CDR2 YFSETQ. The DNA for the CDR3 is TGCGCCAGCAGCTTGGGGCGGGGGGTCTCCTACGAGCAGTACTTC. Its protein is CASSLGRGVSYEQYF. Full variable domain (rest looked up from reference TRBV5-1 and TRBJ2-7): KAGVTQTPRYLIKTRGQQVTLSCSPISGHRSVSWYQQTPGQGLQFLFEYFSETQRNKGNFPGRFSGRQFSNSRSEMNVSTLELGDSALYLCASSLGRGVSYEQYFGPGTRLTVT.

V and J are TRBV5-1 and TRBJ2-5, with 7 bases fitting TRBD1. V gave up 4 bases and J gave up 5 bases; unmatched junction bases: 5. The CDR3 has 13 amino acids. Per germline, CDR1 SGHRS and CDR2 YFSETQ. The CDR3 DNA reads as TGCGCCAGCAGCCAAGGACAGGCGGAGACCCAGTACTTC. Its translation is CASSQGQAETQYF.

The genes are TRBV5-1 and TRBJ2-7, with D possibly matching TRBD1 (6 bases). Per germline, CDR1 SGHRS and CDR2 YFSETQ. CDR3 length equals 15 residues. The V gene lost 4 bases and the J gene lost 2 bases, with 16 bases spanning the gap. The chain's CDR3 is CASSPMQGTTYEQYF. Written as DNA, the CDR3 is TGCGCCAGCAGCCCAATGCAGGGGACAACCTACGAGCAGTACTTC.

This rearrangement joins TRBV28 to TRBJ1-2, with 10 positions matching TRBD1. The CDR3 extends over 17 amino acids. V shed 3 bases and J 4 bases; nucleotides not matched to a gene: 11. Germline CDR1 is MDHEN and CDR2 is SYDVKM. CDR3 DNA: TGTGCCAGCAGTTTTCTTCGTCCTTGGGACAGGGGCTATGGCTACACCTTC. This encodes CASSFLRPWDRGYGYTF.

The table lists this clone with a few counts. The V and J genes are TRBV6-5 and TRBJ1-2, with a tentative D call TRBD1 (6 bases). From germline, CDR1 is MNHEY and CDR2 SVGAGI. The CDR3 has 13 residues. Trimming took 7 bases from V and 8 from J, leaving 17 bases between them. The CDR3: CASTRGRDGGYTF. CDR3 sequence (DNA): TGTGCCAGCACCAGGGGTAGGGATGGAGGCTACACCTTC.

J is TRBJ1-1 and V is TRBV30; unclear D gene. Germline CDR1 GTSNPN, CDR2 SVGIG (reference sequence). The CDR3 contains 12 residues. Trimming took off 5 bases at V and 2 bases at J, with 9 bases between the two ends. CDR3 sequence: CAWPPYNTEAFF. Here the CDR3 DNA reads TGTGCCTGGCCCCCCTACAACACTGAAGCTTTCTTT.

Details on this clone: One junction end disagrees with the germline gene, perhaps due to a read error. The chain has TRBV7-7 and TRBJ2-7; 9 bases are a match to TRBD1. Germline V gene sequence: CDR1 SSHAT, CDR2 FNYEAQ (reference sequence). CDR3 size: 15 residues. CDR3 loop: CASSFGQGSSYEQYF. In DNA, the CDR3 is TGTGCTAGCAGCTTCGGACAGGGGAGCTCCTACGAGCAGTACTTC. The whole variable domain, remainder taken from reference TRBV7-7 and TRBJ2-7, is GAGVSQSPRYKVTKRGQDVTLRCDPISSHATLYWYQQALGQGPEFLTYFNYEAQPDKSGLPSDRFSAERPEGSISTLTIQRTEQRDSAMYRCASSFGQGSSYEQYFGPGTRLTVT.

The gene calls are TRBV30 and TRBJ1-2; TRBD1 matches at 8 bases. CDR3 size: 12 residues. Germline loops: CDR1 GTSNPN, CDR2 SVGIG (reference sequence). V lost 7 bases, J lost 6 bases, and 7 bases stayed unmatched. CDR3 nucleotide sequence: TGTGCCTTGGGGACAGGTTTAGATGGCTACACCTTC. It translates to CALGTGLDGYTF. Variable domain in full (rest from reference TRBV30 and TRBJ1-2): SQTIHQWPATLVQPVGSPLSLECTVEGTSNPNLYWYRQAAGRGLQLLFYSVGIGQISSEVPQNLSASRPQDRQFILSSKKLLLSDSGFYLCALGTGLDGYTFGSGTRLTVV.

V gene TRBV29-1 combines with J gene TRBJ2-1, with a possible D match to TRBD1 (5 bases). V was shortened by 8 bases and J by 5 bases, with 7 bases between the two germline ends. The CDR3 covers 10 residues. Germline assignment: CDR1 SQVTM and CDR2 ANQGSEA. The CDR3 nucleotides are TGCAGCCTCAGGGACAATGAGCAGTTCTTC. This sequence encodes CSLRDNEQFF.

This chain links TRBV7-9 with TRBJ2-7, with D tentatively TRBD1 (5 bases). Germline V gene sequence: CDR1 SEHNR, CDR2 FQNEAQ (reference sequence). V shed 1 base and J shed 2 bases, with 12 bases lying between them. The CDR3 totals 15 residues. This CDR3 is CASSLGGAGPYEQYF. In nucleotides, the CDR3 is TGTGCCAGCAGCTTAGGTGGGGCAGGGCCCTACGAGCAGTACTTC.